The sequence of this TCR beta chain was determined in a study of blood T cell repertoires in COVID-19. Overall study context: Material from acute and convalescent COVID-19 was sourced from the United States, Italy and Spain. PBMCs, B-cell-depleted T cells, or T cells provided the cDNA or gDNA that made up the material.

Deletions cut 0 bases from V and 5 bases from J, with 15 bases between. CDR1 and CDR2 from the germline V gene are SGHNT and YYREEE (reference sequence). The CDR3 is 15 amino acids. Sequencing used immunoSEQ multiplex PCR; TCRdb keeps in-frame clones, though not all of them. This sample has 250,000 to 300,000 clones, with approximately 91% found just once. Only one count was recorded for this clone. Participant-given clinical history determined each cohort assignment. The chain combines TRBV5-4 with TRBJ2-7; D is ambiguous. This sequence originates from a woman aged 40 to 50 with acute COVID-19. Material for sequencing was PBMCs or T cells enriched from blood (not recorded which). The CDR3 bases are TGTGCCAGCAGCTTGGGCTCAGATGAACGGGACGAGCAGTACTTC. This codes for CASSLGSDERDEQYF.